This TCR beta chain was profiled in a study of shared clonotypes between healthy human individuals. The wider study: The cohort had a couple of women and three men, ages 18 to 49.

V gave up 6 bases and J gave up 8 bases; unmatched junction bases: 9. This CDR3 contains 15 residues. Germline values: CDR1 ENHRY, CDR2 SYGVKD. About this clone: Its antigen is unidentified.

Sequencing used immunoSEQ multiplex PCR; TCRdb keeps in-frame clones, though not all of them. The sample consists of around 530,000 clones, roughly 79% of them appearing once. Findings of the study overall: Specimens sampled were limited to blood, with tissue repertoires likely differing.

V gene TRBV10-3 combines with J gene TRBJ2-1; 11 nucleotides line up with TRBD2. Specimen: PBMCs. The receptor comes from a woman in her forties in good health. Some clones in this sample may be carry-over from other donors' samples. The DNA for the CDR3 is TGTGCCATCAGGACTAGCGGGACAGGTGCCCATGAGCAGTTCTTC. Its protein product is CAIRTSGTGAHEQFF.